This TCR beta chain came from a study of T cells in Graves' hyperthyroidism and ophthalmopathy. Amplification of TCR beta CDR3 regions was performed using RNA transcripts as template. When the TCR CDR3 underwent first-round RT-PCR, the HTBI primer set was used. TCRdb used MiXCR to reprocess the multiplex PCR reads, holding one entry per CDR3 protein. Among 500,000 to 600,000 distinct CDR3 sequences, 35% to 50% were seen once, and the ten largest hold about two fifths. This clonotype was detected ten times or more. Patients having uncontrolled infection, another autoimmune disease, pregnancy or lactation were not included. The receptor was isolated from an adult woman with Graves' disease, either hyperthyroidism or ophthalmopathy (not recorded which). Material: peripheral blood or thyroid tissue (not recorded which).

The CDR3 DNA reads TGTGCCAGCAGCTTAACAGGGTGGGAGACCCAGTACTTC. Amino acids: CASSLTGWETQYF. This chain joins TRBV7-2 and TRBJ2-5; weak D call: TRBD1 (6 bases). Germline-derived CDR1 and CDR2 are SGHTA and FQGNSA. The ends were cut back, 2 bases at V and 5 bases at J, with 9 bases in the middle. The CDR3 covers 13 residues.